One sample yielded the 2 T cell receptor beta chains listed below, sequenced in a study of blood T cell repertoires in COVID-19. Generated by immunoSEQ multiplex PCR, the TCRdb table keeps only in-frame clones and is missing some. The profile shows roughly 380,000 clones, roughly 84% of them singletons. The sequencing input was PBMCs or T cells enriched from blood (not recorded which). These receptors were obtained from a young woman who had recovered from COVID-19.

The chain combines TRBV11-2 with TRBJ2-5; 9 nucleotides align to TRBD1. This CDR3 is 14 amino acids long. Germline V CDR1 and CDR2: SGHAT, FQNNGV. V lost 4 bases and J lost 5; bases outside the gene matches: 5. The CDR3 loop reads CASSSTGGSETQYF. In DNA form, the CDR3 reads TGTGCCAGCAGCTCAACAGGGGGCTCTGAGACCCAGTACTTC.

CDR3 protein: CASSVGSVNTEAFF. CDR3 in DNA: TGTGCCAGCAGCGTGGGAAGCGTGAACACTGAAGCTTTCTTT. V and J are TRBV5-6 and TRBJ1-1; D not certain. The CDR3 is 14 residues long. The V and J ends lost 4 bases and 0 bases respectively, with 10 bases between them. CDR1 is SGHDT and CDR2 is YYEEEE in the germline V gene.